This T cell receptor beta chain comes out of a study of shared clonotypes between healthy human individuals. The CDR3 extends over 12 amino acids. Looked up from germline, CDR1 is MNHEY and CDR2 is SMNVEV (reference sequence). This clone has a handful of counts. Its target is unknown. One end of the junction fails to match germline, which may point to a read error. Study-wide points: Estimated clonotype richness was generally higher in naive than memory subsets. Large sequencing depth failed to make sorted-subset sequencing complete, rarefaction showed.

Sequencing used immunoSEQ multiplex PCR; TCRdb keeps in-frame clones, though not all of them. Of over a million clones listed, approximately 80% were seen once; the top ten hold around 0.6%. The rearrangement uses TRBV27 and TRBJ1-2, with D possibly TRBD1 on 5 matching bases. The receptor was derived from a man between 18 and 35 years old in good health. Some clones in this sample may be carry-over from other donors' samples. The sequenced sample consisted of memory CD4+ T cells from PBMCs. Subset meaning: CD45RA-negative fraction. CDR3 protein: CASSSGLFQHYF. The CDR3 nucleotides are TGTGCCAGCAGTTCGGGACTGTTCCAGCACTATTTC.